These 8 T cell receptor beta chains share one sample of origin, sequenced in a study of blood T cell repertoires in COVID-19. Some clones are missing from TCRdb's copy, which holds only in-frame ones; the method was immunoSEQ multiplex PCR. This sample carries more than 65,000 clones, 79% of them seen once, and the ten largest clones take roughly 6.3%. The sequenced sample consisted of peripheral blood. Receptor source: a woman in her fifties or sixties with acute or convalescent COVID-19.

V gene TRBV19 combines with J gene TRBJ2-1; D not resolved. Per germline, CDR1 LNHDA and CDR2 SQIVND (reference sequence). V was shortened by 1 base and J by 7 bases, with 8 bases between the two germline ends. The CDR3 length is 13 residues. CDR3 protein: CASSIVAGNEQFF. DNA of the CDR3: TGTGCCAGTAGTATAGTTGCCGGGAATGAGCAGTTCTTC.

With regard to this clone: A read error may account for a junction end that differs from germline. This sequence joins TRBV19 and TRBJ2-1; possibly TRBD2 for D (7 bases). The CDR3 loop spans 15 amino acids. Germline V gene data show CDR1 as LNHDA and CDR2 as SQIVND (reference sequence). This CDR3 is CASSPLFAGDNGQFF. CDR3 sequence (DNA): TGTGCCAGTAGTCCACTATTCGCGGGGGACAATGGGCAGTTCTTC.

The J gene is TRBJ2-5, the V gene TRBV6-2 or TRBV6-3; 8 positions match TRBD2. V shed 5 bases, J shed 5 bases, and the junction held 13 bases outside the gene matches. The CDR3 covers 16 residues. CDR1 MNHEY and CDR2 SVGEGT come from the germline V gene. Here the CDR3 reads CASSPIRGAGGETQYF. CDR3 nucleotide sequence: TGTGCCAGCAGTCCCATCCGGGGCGCGGGGGGTGAGACCCAGTACTTC.

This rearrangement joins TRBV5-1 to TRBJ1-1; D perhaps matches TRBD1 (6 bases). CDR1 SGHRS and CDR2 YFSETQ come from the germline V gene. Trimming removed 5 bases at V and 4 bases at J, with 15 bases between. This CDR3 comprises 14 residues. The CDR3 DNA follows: TGCGCCAGCAGATTAGAGGGGGGGTTCACTGAAGCTTTCTTT. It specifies CASRLEGGFTEAFF. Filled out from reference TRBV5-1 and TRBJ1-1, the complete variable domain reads KAGVTQTPRYLIKTRGQQVTLSCSPISGHRSVSWYQQTPGQGLQFLFEYFSETQRNKGNFPGRFSGRQFSNSRSEMNVSTLELGDSALYLCASRLEGGFTEAFFGQGTRLTVV.

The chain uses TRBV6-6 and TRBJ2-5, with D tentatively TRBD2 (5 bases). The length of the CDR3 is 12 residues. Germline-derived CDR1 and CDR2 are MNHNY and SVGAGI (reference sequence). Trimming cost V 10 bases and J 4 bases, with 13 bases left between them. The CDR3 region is CAIAVAGETQYF. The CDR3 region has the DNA TGTGCCATCGCGGTGGCGGGAGAGACCCAGTACTTC.

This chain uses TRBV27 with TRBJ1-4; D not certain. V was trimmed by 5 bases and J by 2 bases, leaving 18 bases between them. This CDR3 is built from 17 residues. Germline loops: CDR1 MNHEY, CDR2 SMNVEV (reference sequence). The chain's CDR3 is CASSPQVGMRTNEKLFF. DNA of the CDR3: TGTGCCAGCAGTCCCCAGGTCGGAATGCGTACTAATGAAAAACTGTTTTTT.

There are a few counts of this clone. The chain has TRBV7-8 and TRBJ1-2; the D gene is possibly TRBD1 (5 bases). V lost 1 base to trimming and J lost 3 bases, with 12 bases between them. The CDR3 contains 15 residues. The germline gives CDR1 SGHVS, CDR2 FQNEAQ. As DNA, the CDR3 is TGTGCCAGCAGCTTAGGCAGGGTGTCCGACTATGGCTACACCTTC. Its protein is CASSLGRVSDYGYTF. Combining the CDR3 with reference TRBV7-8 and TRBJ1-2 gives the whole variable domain GAGVSQSPRYKVAKRGQDVALRCDPISGHVSLFWYQQALGQGPEFLTYFQNEAQLDKSGLPSDRFFAERPEGSVSTLKIQRTQQEDSAVYLCASSLGRVSDYGYTFGSGTRLTVV.

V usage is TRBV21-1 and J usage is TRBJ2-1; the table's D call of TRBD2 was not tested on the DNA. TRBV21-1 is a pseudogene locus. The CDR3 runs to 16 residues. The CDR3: CASWGIAGGARDEQFF. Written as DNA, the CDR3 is TGTGCCAGCTGGGGGATAGCGGGTGGGGCTAGGGATGAGCAGTTCTTC.